By its share, the clone carrying this T cell receptor (beta chain) is medium-sized. Clones were read by immunoSEQ multiplex PCR, and TCRdb kept only the in-frame ones, dropping some. Seen here are 15,000 to 20,000 clones, about four fifths observed once, and the top ten hold 5.1%. This CDR3 has 12 amino acids. Germline CDR1 and CDR2: SGHAT and FQNNGV. V dropped 5 bases and J dropped 7 bases, with 9 bases sitting between them. The data were obtained in a study of CD4+ T cells in melanoma. Sequenced material: cells from a culture (not recorded whether cultured in vitro). The clonotype was recovered from a human donor with melanoma. The chain employs TRBV11-2 and TRBJ2-1; D ambiguous. CDR3 protein: CASSPYKNEQFF. The DNA for the CDR3 is TGTGCCAGCAGCCCCTACAAGAATGAGCAGTTCTTC.